A single sample gave rise to the 20 T cell receptor beta chains below, sequenced in a study of CD8 T cells in Susac syndrome. cDNA came from around 0.5 to 1 ug RNA primed by random hexamers. MiXCR, run by TCRdb on the immunoSEQ multiplex PCR reads, gives a single entry per CDR3 protein. Among fewer than 150,000 distinct CDR3 sequences listed, under 95% were seen once. The sample was CD8+ T cells from PBMCs. The source of these receptors is a human donor with multiple sclerosis.

This chain joins TRBV15 and TRBJ2-1, with D perhaps matching TRBD1 or TRBD2 (5 bases each). Germline V gene data show CDR1 as LNHNV and CDR2 as YYDKDF (reference sequence). The CDR3 has 18 residues. Trimming shortened V by 0 bases and J by 3 bases, and 18 bases separated the two germline ends. In DNA, the CDR3 is TGTGCCACCAGCAGAGACCTTAATGAGGGGCCCCTCTACAATGAGCAGTTCTTC. It encodes CATSRDLNEGPLYNEQFF.

This clonotype was seen more than once but under ten times. The rearrangement uses TRBV6-1 and TRBJ2-7; 11 nucleotides match TRBD2. Trimming cost V 4 bases and J 2 bases; bases outside gene matches: 4. The germline gives CDR1 MNHNS, CDR2 SASEGT. This CDR3 is built from 15 residues. CDR3 sequence reads: CASSALAGGPYEQYF. The CDR3 bases are TGTGCCAGCAGTGCTCTAGCGGGAGGACCCTACGAGCAGTACTTC.

The chain combines TRBV3-1 with TRBJ1-1; a possible D gene is TRBD1 (5 bases). Germline V gene data show CDR1 as LGHDT and CDR2 as YNNKEL (reference sequence). The CDR3 has 16 amino acids. Trimming stripped 3 bases from V and 4 bases from J, with 18 bases between. CDR3 amino acids: CASSHLQVWLGTEAFF. The CDR3 coding sequence is TGTGCCAGCAGCCATTTACAGGTCTGGTTGGGCACTGAAGCTTTCTTT.

This chain joins TRBV27 and TRBJ1-5; TRBD1 might be the D (6 bases). CDR3 size: 17 residues. Germline lookup yields CDR1 MNHEY and CDR2 SMNVEV (reference sequence). Deletions cut 2 bases from V and 0 bases from J, with 14 bases between. This CDR3 is CASSLDGTFISNQPQHF. The CDR3 DNA is TGTGCCAGCAGTTTAGACGGGACATTCATTAGCAATCAGCCCCAGCATTTT.

V usage is TRBV5-6 and J usage is TRBJ2-7; no clear D. Per germline, CDR1 SGHDT and CDR2 YYEEEE. V lost 2 bases and J lost 3, with 6 bases in between. The CDR3 contains 12 residues. CDR3 nucleotide sequence: TGTGCCAGCAGCTTTGGGTTCTACGAGCAGTACTTC. Protein sequence: CASSFGFYEQYF.

The V and J genes are TRBV19 and TRBJ2-2; TRBD2 agrees at 7 bases. The germline gives CDR1 LNHDA, CDR2 SQIVND (reference sequence). The CDR3 loop spans 15 amino acids. V shed 6 bases and J 4 bases; nucleotides not matched to a gene: 8. CDR3 sequence: CASRRAGLSTGELFF. In DNA, the CDR3 is TGTGCCAGTAGAAGAGCGGGGTTGAGCACCGGGGAGCTGTTTTTT.

The gene calls are TRBV6-1 and TRBJ2-2, with a possible D match to TRBD1 (6 bases). The CDR3 is 17 amino acids. Trimming removed 6 bases at V and 7 bases at J, with 24 bases between. CDR1 is MNHNS and CDR2 is SASEGT in the germline V gene. This CDR3 reads CASSPLTGSIEDGELFF. The CDR3 region has the DNA TGTGCCAGCAGCCCACTAACAGGGAGTATTGAGGACGGGGAGCTGTTTTTT.

The chain is built from TRBV19 and TRBJ2-1, with TRBD2 matching over 14 bases. Trimming took 8 bases from V and 9 from J; bases not matched to a gene: 6. The CDR3 is 14 residues long. Germline-derived CDR1 and CDR2 are LNHDA and SQIVND (reference sequence). CDR3 amino acids: CASEGLAGVSEQFF. The CDR3, as DNA: TGTGCCAGTGAGGGACTAGCGGGAGTTAGTGAGCAGTTCTTC.

This chain connects TRBV28 to TRBJ2-7, with a weak D call TRBD1 (5 bases). Germline V gives CDR1 MDHEN, CDR2 SYDVKM. V was clipped by 2 bases and J by 0 bases, with 14 bases between them. This CDR3 spans 16 amino acids. CDR3 protein: CASSLPLQGYSYEQYF. CDR3 in DNA: TGTGCCAGCAGTTTACCCTTGCAGGGCTACTCCTACGAGCAGTACTTC.

V usage is TRBV14 and J usage is TRBJ2-1; the D is unclear. The CDR3 is 13 amino acids. V was pared by 4 bases and J by 7 bases, with 11 bases between. In germline, CDR1 is SGHDN, CDR2 FVKESK. The chain's CDR3 is CASSPMGWNEQFF. CDR3 DNA: TGTGCCAGCAGCCCGATGGGCTGGAATGAGCAGTTCTTC. The full variable domain, with the rest looked up from reference TRBV14 and TRBJ2-1, is EAGVTQFPSHSVIEKGQTVTLRCDPISGHDNLYWYRRVMGKEIKFLLHFVKESKQDESGMPNNRFLAERTGGTYSTLKVQPAELEDSGVYFCASSPMGWNEQFFGPGTRLTVL.

The chain has TRBV7-9 and TRBJ2-6, with D perhaps matching TRBD2 (6 bases). Germline-derived CDR1 and CDR2 are SEHNR and FQNEAQ (reference sequence). The ends were cut back, 3 bases at V and 6 bases at J, with 12 bases in the middle. The CDR3 consists of 15 residues. CDR3 in DNA: TGTGCCAGCAGCTTGATCCGGGACTCGGCCAACGTCCTGACTTTC. Translation: CASSLIRDSANVLTF.

The rearrangement joins TRBV11-1 to TRBJ2-7; D ambiguous. Germline V gene lookup returns CDR1 SGHAT and CDR2 FQDESV (reference sequence). Trimming took off 3 bases at V and 6 bases at J, with 9 bases between the two ends. The CDR3 runs to 12 residues. In DNA form, the CDR3 reads TGTGCCAGCAGCTTCAGCGTCGTCGAGCAGTACTTC. Translating it yields CASSFSVVEQYF.

This clonotype was counted a single time. The chain couples TRBV14 to TRBJ2-1; D is perhaps TRBD1 (6 bases). This CDR3 comprises 12 residues. V lost 2 bases to trimming and J lost 9 bases, with 8 bases between them. CDR1 is SGHDN and CDR2 is FVKESK in the germline V gene. CDR3 amino acids: CASSQQGTEQFF. The DNA for the CDR3 is TGTGCCAGCAGCCAACAGGGGACTGAGCAGTTCTTC.

The chain has TRBV7-9 and TRBJ1-1, with D unresolved. The CDR3 is 10 residues long. CDR1 is SEHNR and CDR2 is FQNEAQ in the germline V gene (reference sequence). Trimming left V 5 bases short and J 8 bases short, with 6 bases between. The CDR3 reads CASSPQEAFF. The CDR3 nucleotides read TGTGCCAGCAGCCCGCAAGAAGCTTTCTTT.

This clonotype was observed a handful of times. V usage is TRBV29-1 and J usage is TRBJ2-1, with 11 bases aligning to TRBD2. There are 12 residues in the CDR3. The V gene end was trimmed by 7 bases and the J gene end by 8 bases; junction bases not matched to a gene: 4. Germline CDR1 SQVTM, CDR2 ANQGSEA. CDR3 residues: CSALAGGDEQFF. The CDR3 DNA reads as TGCAGCGCCCTAGCGGGAGGAGATGAGCAGTTCTTC.

The J gene is TRBJ2-1, the V gene TRBV4-2; D remains unclear. Looked up from germline, CDR1 is LGHNA and CDR2 is YNFKEQ. This CDR3 has 17 residues. V dropped 1 base and J dropped 7 bases, with 20 bases sitting between them. This CDR3 is CASSQAHFTATTNEQFF. The CDR3 coding sequence is TGTGCCAGCAGCCAAGCCCACTTCACAGCTACTACAAATGAGCAGTTCTTC.

The V and J genes are TRBV2 and TRBJ2-4, with D possibly matching TRBD1 (6 bases). V was clipped by 4 bases and J by 1 base, with 14 bases between them. The CDR3 is 16 residues long. Germline V gene data show CDR1 as SNHLY and CDR2 as FYNNEI. The DNA of the CDR3 is TGTGCCAGCAGTGGGGCCCAGGGGATGGCCAAAAACATTCAGTACTTC. Translating it yields CASSGAQGMAKNIQYF. Using reference TRBV2 and TRBJ2-4 for the parts outside the CDR3, the full variable domain is EPEVTQTPSHQVTQMGQEVILRCVPISNHLYFYWYRQILGQKVEFLVSFYNNEISEKSEIFDDQFSVERPDGSNFTLKIRSTKLEDSAMYFCASSGAQGMAKNIQYFGAGTRLSVL.

The chain combines TRBV28 with TRBJ2-5; 13 nucleotides line up with TRBD2. The CDR3 totals 18 residues. V lost 6 bases, J lost 5 bases, and 15 bases stayed unmatched. From germline, CDR1 is MDHEN and CDR2 SYDVKM. The CDR3 nucleotides read TGTGCCAGCAGACCGCACACCGGACTAGCGGGAGTTGGTGAGACCCAGTACTTC. Residues: CASRPHTGLAGVGETQYF.

The chain is built from TRBV6-1 and TRBJ2-1, with 8 nucleotides matching TRBD1. CDR3 length: 13 amino acids. Germline-derived CDR1 and CDR2 are MNHNS and SASEGT. The V gene end was trimmed by 10 bases and the J gene end by 6 bases; junction bases not matched to a gene: 8. Here the CDR3 reads CAIGYTGGNEQFF. In nucleotides, the CDR3 is TGTGCCATAGGGTACACAGGGGGCAATGAGCAGTTCTTC.

The rearrangement links TRBV27 to TRBJ1-5; no reliable D call. This CDR3 is 14 amino acids long. Germline V gene sequence: CDR1 MNHEY, CDR2 SMNVEV (reference sequence). With 5 bases removed from V and 0 bases from J, the gap between germline ends came to 8 bases. DNA of the CDR3: TGTGCCAGCAGTCTCCGCAATAGCAATCAGCCCCAGCATTTT. Amino acids: CASSLRNSNQPQHF.